This T cell receptor beta chain emerged from a study of tumor-infiltrating lymphocytes in primary liver carcinoma (dated by TCRdb to about 2017). For the wider study: The five patients, three men and two women aged 30 to 69 years, had hepatocellular carcinoma (four) or combined HCC and intrahepatic cholangiocarcinoma (one). The five patients had tumors staged T1-T3 N0M0, with maximum diameters ranging from roughly 4.2 to 11 cm. Each sample produced about 3.5 to 7.13 million productive TCRbeta reads, and read depth showed no significant difference between tissue types. TCRbeta repertoire sequencing, expression microarrays and whole-exome sequencing were combined in the study across five regions of each liver tumor, with adjacent normal tissue and blood also included. A total of roughly 35 specimens from 5 patients, comprising 25 or so tumor regions, 5 adjacent noncancerous liver tissues and 5 peripheral blood samples, were covered by TCRbeta repertoire sequencing. To link TCRbeta repertoire diversity to the local molecular phenotype, the approximately 23 tumor region samples were profiled with Agilent mRNA microarrays. Repertoires from technical replicates were highly reproducible, with mean shared-clone rates around 0.89 and correlation coefficients above 0.95. On the study overall, not on this receptor specifically: Only roughly 7-25% of top clones appeared in all five regions of a tumor, which suggests that tumor-infiltrating T cells are spatially heterogeneous. Because sequencing covered only the TCR beta chain and unpaired alpha chains were not captured, true repertoire diversity is likely underestimated. Compared with blood, tumors had a significantly larger share of the repertoire taken up by the top 250 clones (p = 0.039). Comparison of CD4+ and CD8+ T cell repertoires was precluded by the use of bulk unsorted samples. Repertoire overlap was found to be higher between tumor regions (mean around 35%) than between tumor-adjacent (roughly 17%) or tumor-blood (14%) pairs, consistent with antigen-driven expansion. The study included only a handful of patients, and the authors note findings should be validated in a larger study.

TCRbeta-specific cDNA was reverse-transcribed from about 520 ng total RNA using a constant-region primer and ProtoScript II reverse transcriptase. Construction of the TCRbeta libraries relied on three nested rounds of multiplex PCR, following a slightly modified ARM-PCR procedure. Each of the first two PCR rounds ran for around 11 cycles using multiplex TRBV1-TRBV30 forward primers together with a Cbeta reverse primer. Sample barcodes and Illumina adapters were added in a final 25-cycle PCR with Deep VentR polymerase. Before sequencing, amplicons between 200 and 500 bp were purified from gel using a QIAquick gel extraction kit. An Illumina HiSeq 2500 was used to sequence the TCRbeta amplicons with 250-bp paired-end reads. In the authors' own workflow: To recover full CDR3 sequences, reads were quality-trimmed using Trimmomatic v0.33 and paired reads were then merged using FLASH v1.2.11. V, D and J germline segments were assigned to the rearranged TCRbeta sequences by MiGEC v1.2.1b. Clonotype statistics and Shannon-Wiener diversity indices were computed with VDJtools v1.0.0. Except for diversity analysis, only the 250 most abundant clonotypes of each sample were used in subsequent analyses to reduce sampling bias. The raw public data were reprocessed by TCRdb itself: fastp quality trimming at Q25, MiXCR clonotype calling, in-frame beta chains only. Identical CDR3 protein sequences are pooled into one entry, listed with their most common genes and DNA. TCRdb, not the original authors, processed these V and J calls. The sample profile shows about 99,000 distinct CDR3 sequences; 55% to 75% of them were found once. Of the sample, just over 9.5% falls within the top ten clones.

On this clonotype itself: There is no known antigen for this receptor. A junction end diverges from the germline sequence, so it may reflect a read error.

Total RNA and DNA were co-extracted without cell sorting from approximately 20-30 mg of bulk tissue using the AllPrep DNA/RNA mini kit. Between late 2015 and early 2016, roughly five patients in China with histopathologically diagnosed primary liver carcinoma had their tumors surgically resected. At the time of sampling, the patients had chronic HBV infection and had not received any treatment. Five spatially separated regions were sampled from each tumor: the superior, inferior, left-lateral and right-lateral poles, plus the tumor centre. More than 75% viable tumor cells were found by histology in every tumor sample. Each fresh piece of tumor and adjacent tissue was cut in two, with one half stored in RNAlater at -80 degrees C and the other half sent for histology. According to the germline V gene, CDR1 reads SQVTM and CDR2 reads ANQGSEA. Including cysteine and phenylalanine, the CDR3 has 17 amino acids. The retained sequence is limited to the CDR3, 51 bases, with the frame set at the first base.

The chain was built from TRBV29-1 and TRBJ2-3; tentative D gene TRBD2, with 7 bases matching. The sequenced material came from liver tumor tissue from sampling region 5. This specimen's cell subset or site label, interpreted: tumor region T5, tumor centre. The origin of this receptor is a woman in her sixties with primary liver carcinoma and hepatitis B virus infection. This receptor has the CDR3 CSVEGGLTGGGGDTQYF. The nucleotides read TGCAGCGTAGAAGGGGGACTAACGGGAGGAGGAGGAGATACGCAGTATTTT.